This T cell receptor beta chain was retrieved from a study of siplizumab effects on memory and regulatory T cells. This clone was observed a single time. Its antigen is undetermined. Given a much more abundant clone one base away, this may be a read error. Other DNA sequences of this sample code for an identical CDR3. This CDR3 region has 16 residues. From germline, CDR1 is SEHNR and CDR2 FQNEAQ (reference sequence). Cocultured for over five days at 37°C were the mixed lymphocyte reaction cells. Clones were read by immunoSEQ multiplex PCR, and TCRdb kept only the in-frame ones, dropping some. The repertoire holds some 15,000 clones, with 40% to 45% as singletons.

Sequencing was carried out using CFSE-low (dividing) CD4+ T cells sorted from an allogeneic mixed lymphocyte reaction. This receptor was obtained from a human donor in good health; the cells came from an allogeneic mixed lymphocyte reaction. Some clones in this sample may be carry-over from other donors' samples. The chain employs TRBV7-9 and TRBJ2-2; 14 bases map to TRBD2. This CDR3 is CASSPRTSGGTGELFF. CDR3 sequence (DNA): TGTGCCAGCAGCCCCCGGACTAGCGGGGGGACCGGGGAGCTATTTTTT. The full variable domain, in which reference TRBV7-9 and TRBJ2-2 provide the parts outside the CDR3, is DTGVSQNPRHKITKRGQNVTFRCDPISEHNRLYWYRQTLGQGPEFLTYFQNEAQLEKSRLLSDRFSAERPKGSFSTLEIQRTEQGDSAMYLCASSPRTSGGTGELFFGEGSRLTVL.